The rows below give T cell receptor beta chains drawn from one sample of a study of T-cell reconstitution after alpha-beta-depleted transplantation in children. MiXCR was run by TCRdb on the PCR reads, yielding one entry per CDR3 protein. The table has approximately 1,000,000 distinct CDR3 sequences, roughly 29% seen once. Sequences were derived from PBMCs, mostly from graft donor cells, sampled 360 days after TCRalphabeta/CD19-depleted stem cell transplant. These receptors all stem from a boy younger than two who had a stem cell transplant for SCID, so the T cells may come from the graft donor. CDR3s include the opening cysteine and the closing phenylalanine or tryptophan. Each record gives: D gene, V gene, J gene, clone size, CDR3 protein, CDR3 DNA. The D gene is left open where the match is weak. The size entry is marked missing in some rows and otherwise reads once, few, many or a size class.

D: -
V: TRBV19
J: TRBJ1-5
size: -
CDR3: CASSKGLNQPQHF
DNA: TGTGCCAGTAGTAAGGGGTTAAATCAGCCCCAGCATTTT

D: -
V: TRBV6-1
J: TRBJ1-5
size: few
CDR3: CASRDSIQEPQHF
DNA: TGTGCCAGCAGGGACAGTATACAGGAGCCCCAGCATTTT

D: -
V: TRBV7-2
J: TRBJ2-2
size: few
CDR3: CASSLAGGNGELFF
DNA: TGTGCCAGCAGCTTAGCAGGGGGTAACGGGGAGCTGTTTTTT

D: -
V: TRBV12-3/TRBV12-4
J: TRBJ1-1
size: many
CDR3: CASSFRGGNTEAFF
DNA: TGTGCCAGCAGTTTCCGGGGAGGGAACACTGAAGCTTTCTTT

D: -
V: TRBV2
J: TRBJ2-7
size: few
CDR3: CASSPTVGTPTYEQYF
DNA: TGTGCCAGCAGCCCAACCGTCGGGACACCAACCTACGAGCAGTACTTC

D: -
V: TRBV4-3
J: TRBJ1-3
size: -
CDR3: CASSQEEGSSGNTIYF
DNA: TGCGCCAGCAGCCAAGAGGAGGGCAGCTCTGGAAACACCATATATTTT

D: -
V: TRBV12-3/TRBV12-4
J: TRBJ2-5
size: few
CDR3: CASSLGREGETQYF
DNA: TGTGCCAGCAGTTTAGGCAGGGAAGGAGAGACCCAGTACTTC

D: -
V: TRBV11-2
J: TRBJ2-6
size: -
CDR3: CASSSTGTAGANVLTF
DNA: TGTGCCAGCAGCTCTACAGGCACAGCTGGGGCCAACGTCCTGACTTTC

D: -
V: TRBV7-9
J: TRBJ1-4
size: -
CDR3: CASSPKGSRHEKLFF
DNA: TGTGCCAGCAGCCCAAAGGGAAGCCGGCATGAAAAACTGTTTTTT

D: -
V: TRBV7-9
J: TRBJ2-5
size: few
CDR3: CASSLRSWGQYF
DNA: TGTGCCAGCAGCTTACGCAGTTGGGGCCAGTACTTC

D: -
V: TRBV28
J: TRBJ2-5
size: few
CDR3: CARTGKRARETQYF
DNA: TGTGCTCGCACGGGAAAAAGAGCACGGGAGACCCAGTACTTC

D: -
V: TRBV5-1
J: TRBJ2-7
size: few
CDR3: CASSPERPDREQYF
DNA: TGCGCCAGCAGCCCCGAGCGTCCCGACCGGGAGCAGTACTTC

D: -
V: TRBV18
J: TRBJ2-1
size: -
CDR3: CASSLTQGNEQFF
DNA: TGTGCCAGCTCGCTTACCCAGGGGAATGAGCAGTTCTTC

D: -
V: TRBV5-6
J: TRBJ1-1
size: -
CDR3: CASSPIRNTEAFF
DNA: TGTGCCAGCAGCCCTATTAGGAACACTGAAGCTTTCTTT

D: -
V: TRBV20-1
J: TRBJ2-1
size: few
CDR3: CSARREGADNEQFF
DNA: TGCAGTGCTAGGAGGGAGGGGGCAGACAATGAGCAGTTCTTC

D: TRBD2
V: TRBV9
J: TRBJ2-3
size: medium-sized
CDR3: CASSAWGRATDTQYF
DNA: TGTGCCAGCAGCGCCTGGGGGAGGGCCACAGATACGCAGTATTTT

D: TRBD1
V: TRBV5-6
J: TRBJ2-3
size: -
CDR3: CASSLVDRLTDTQYF
DNA: TGTGCCAGCAGCTTGGTGGACAGGCTCACAGATACGCAGTATTTT

D: TRBD1
V: TRBV5-1
J: TRBJ2-6
size: -
CDR3: CASSFRLDRAISGANVLTF
DNA: TGCGCCAGCAGCTTTCGACTTGACAGGGCGATCTCTGGGGCCAACGTCCTGACTTTC

D: TRBD1
V: TRBV18
J: TRBJ2-3
size: -
CDR3: CASSPGQGAWDTQYF
DNA: TGTGCCAGCTCACCAGGACAGGGGGCATGGGATACGCAGTATTTT

D: -
V: TRBV5-6
J: TRBJ2-1
size: few
CDR3: CASSAVGEQFF
DNA: TGTGCCAGCAGCGCCGTTGGTGAGCAGTTCTTC

D: -
V: TRBV20-1
J: TRBJ2-7
size: -
CDR3: CTANDPTHRTYEQYF
DNA: TGCACTGCCAATGACCCCACCCACAGAACCTACGAGCAGTACTTC

D: -
V: TRBV11-2
J: TRBJ1-5
size: -
CDR3: CASSLGHYSNQPQHF
DNA: TGTGCCAGCAGCTTAGGCCATTATAGCAATCAGCCCCAGCATTTT

D: -
V: TRBV6-5
J: TRBJ2-6
size: few
CDR3: CASSYSIYDSGANVLTF
DNA: TGTGCCAGCAGTTACTCGATTTACGACTCTGGGGCCAACGTCCTGACTTTC

D: -
V: TRBV5-5
J: TRBJ2-3
size: -
CDR3: CASSLRRTTQYF
DNA: TGTGCCAGCAGCTTGCGGAGGACGACGCAGTATTTT